The rows below give T cell receptor beta chains drawn from one sample of a study of shared clonotypes between healthy human individuals. Repertoires were generated with immunoSEQ multiplex PCR, while TCRdb's copy carries only in-frame clones and drops some. In the table there are under 2.5 million clones, less than 95% of which are singletons. Sequenced sample: naive CD4+ T cells from PBMCs. The receptors were sampled from a man between 18 and 29 years old in good health. Some clones in this sample may be carry-over from other donors' samples. Both conserved end residues are part of each CDR3. A D gene is named only where the DNA matches it firmly. Size is omitted from some rows. Given values are once, few, many or a class for expanded clones.

size: -
V: TRBV4-1
J: TRBJ1-5
D: -
DNA: TGCGCCAGCAGCCGAGGGGTAGACGTGGGTCAGCCCCAGCATTTT
CDR3: CASSRGVDVGQPQHF

size: -
V: TRBV30
J: TRBJ2-7
D: -
DNA: TGTGCCTGGATAGGCAGGGATGGATCCTACGAGCAGTACTTC
CDR3: CAWIGRDGSYEQYF

size: -
V: TRBV6-5
J: TRBJ2-5
D: -
DNA: TGTGCCAGCAGTTACTCATCAGCTCAAGAGACCCAGTACTTC
CDR3: CASSYSSAQETQYF

size: once
V: TRBV6-5
J: TRBJ2-1
D: -
DNA: TGTGCCAGCAGCCGTTCCGGTACCAACAATGAGCAGTTCTTC
CDR3: CASSRSGTNNEQFF

size: once
V: TRBV7-9
J: TRBJ1-1
D: -
DNA: TGTGCCAGCAGCTTATTGGTGTTGAACACTGAAGCTTTCTTT
CDR3: CASSLLVLNTEAFF

size: -
V: TRBV4-3
J: TRBJ2-2
D: TRBD2
DNA: TGCGCCAGCAGCCAAGATTGGGCTAGCGGCTTGGGTGGGGAGCTGTTTTTT
CDR3: CASSQDWASGLGGELFF

size: -
V: TRBV19
J: TRBJ1-4
D: -
DNA: TGTGCCAGCCGGCCTGGGGGGGCAGGGGAAAAACTGTTTTTT
CDR3: CASRPGGAGEKLFF

size: -
V: TRBV6-6
J: TRBJ1-5
D: -
DNA: TGTGCCAGCAGACCCGGGGCCGTCTTCAATCAGCCCCAGCATTTT
CDR3: CASRPGAVFNQPQHF

size: once
V: TRBV11-2
J: TRBJ2-7
D: TRBD2
DNA: TGTGCCAGCAGCTTCACTCAGACAGGTAGGACTAGCGGGACCTACGAGCAGTACTTC
CDR3: CASSFTQTGRTSGTYEQYF

size: -
V: TRBV2
J: TRBJ2-7
D: -
DNA: TGTGCCAGCAGGGGACGCCCATCTTCCTACGAGCAGTACTTC
CDR3: CASRGRPSSYEQYF

size: -
V: TRBV16
J: TRBJ1-2
D: -
DNA: TGTGCCAGCAGCCAATCGGGGACACTTAACTATGGCTACACCTTC
CDR3: CASSQSGTLNYGYTF

size: -
V: TRBV7-9
J: TRBJ2-2
D: TRBD1
DNA: TGTGCCAGCAGGAAAGACAGGGAAGGTGCCGGGGAGCTGTTTTTT
CDR3: CASRKDREGAGELFF

size: -
V: TRBV28
J: TRBJ2-1
D: -
DNA: TGTGCCAGCAGCCAGGGTCGCAATGAGCAGTTCTTC
CDR3: CASSQGRNEQFF

size: -
V: TRBV27
J: TRBJ2-3
D: -
DNA: TGTGCCAGCAGTTTATGGCGCACAGATACGCAGTATTTT
CDR3: CASSLWRTDTQYF

size: -
V: TRBV7-2
J: TRBJ2-5
D: TRBD2
DNA: TGTGCCAGCAGCTTAGCTCCTAGCGGGAGCCGCCGACAGTACTTC
CDR3: CASSLAPSGSRRQYF

size: -
V: TRBV11-2
J: TRBJ1-1
D: -
DNA: TGTGCCAGCAGCTTGGACACCGGGATTGAAGCTTTCTTT
CDR3: CASSLDTGIEAFF

size: once
V: TRBV10-2
J: TRBJ2-7
D: TRBD1
DNA: TGCGCCAGCAGTGACCGAGGGGGACAGGGAGGGAGCTACGAGCAGTACTTC
CDR3: CASSDRGGQGGSYEQYF

size: -
V: TRBV7-2
J: TRBJ1-1
D: -
DNA: TGTGCCAGCGACAAACGGGGATTGGCTGAAGCTTTCTTT
CDR3: CASDKRGLAEAFF

size: -
V: TRBV7-8
J: TRBJ1-1
D: -
DNA: TGTGCCAGCAGCTTAGCTCTACAGTCTGAAGCTTTCTTT
CDR3: CASSLALQSEAFF

size: -
V: TRBV28
J: TRBJ1-2
D: TRBD1
DNA: TGTGCCAGCAGAATGACCGGGACAGGGACCCATGGCTACACCTTC
CDR3: CASRMTGTGTHGYTF

size: -
V: TRBV11-1
J: TRBJ2-3
D: TRBD2
DNA: TGTGCCAGCAGCCGAGATGGGCTAGCGGGGGATACGCAGTATTTT
CDR3: CASSRDGLAGDTQYF

size: -
V: TRBV18
J: TRBJ1-5
D: -
DNA: TGTGCCAGCTCACGTCAAGGGCCTAGCAATCAGCCCCAGCATTTT
CDR3: CASSRQGPSNQPQHF

size: -
V: TRBV11-2
J: TRBJ1-1
D: -
DNA: TGTGCCAGCAGCCCTGATAGGGGGACTGAAGCTTTCTTT
CDR3: CASSPDRGTEAFF

size: -
V: TRBV7-2
J: TRBJ1-5
D: -
DNA: TGTGCCAGCAGCTTAGTCGACGGCACGAATCAGCCCCAGCATTTT
CDR3: CASSLVDGTNQPQHF

size: -
V: TRBV5-4
J: TRBJ1-2
D: TRBD1
DNA: TGTGCCAGCAGCTTGCTCAGATCGACAGGGGGCCTTTATGGCTACACCTTC
CDR3: CASSLLRSTGGLYGYTF

size: -
V: TRBV5-1
J: TRBJ2-2
D: TRBD2
DNA: TGCGCCAGCAGCATAGTAGCGGGGAATGTGTACACCGGGGAGCTGTTTTTT
CDR3: CASSIVAGNVYTGELFF

size: once
V: TRBV28
J: TRBJ1-2
D: -
DNA: TGTGCCAGCCATACTAACTATGGCTACACCTTC
CDR3: CASHTNYGYTF